This TCR beta chain is drawn from a study of OX40 agonist ivuxolimab in advanced cancers. About the investigation overall: Ivuxolimab, which targeted the costimulatory receptor OX40 (CD134), was an agonistic, fully human IgG2 monoclonal antibody. In the dose-escalation cohort, 82.7% of patients were male, and the mean age was approximately 60 years with a range of about 20 to 79. The point of sequencing TCRbeta in the periphery was to test whether ivuxolimab changed TCR sequence diversity and drove clonal T-cell expansion. Partial responses occurred in three dose-escalation patients: two with cutaneous melanoma and one with hepatocellular carcinoma. Of the 50 to 55 dose-escalation patients, hepatocellular carcinoma was present in around 20, melanoma in approximately 15, renal cell carcinoma in 9 and head and neck cancer in 9. Prior anti-PD-1, anti-PD-L1 or anti-CTLA-4 therapy was permitted, and checkpoint inhibitors had been received by less than 45% of dose-escalation patients. The paper describes the monotherapy dose-escalation part (N of about 50 patients) of the phase I trial of ivuxolimab. Intravenous ivuxolimab was administered to patients every 2 weeks at six dose levels: 0.01, 0.1, 0.3, 1.5, 3 and 10 mg/kg. Summary of the overall study and its limitations: On average, CD8+ T cells showed more expanded clones than CD4+ T cells after ivuxolimab. At doses of 0.1 to 3.0 mg/kg, clonal expansion of both CD4+ and CD8+ T cells in blood was seen between baseline and week 6. The antigen specificity of the peripheral T cells that underwent clonal expansion was not determined. In the 0.1-3.0 mg/kg groups, partial responders had among the lowest normalized peripheral clonal expansion, particularly in CD8+ T cells. Low levels of normalized T-cell clonal expansion were also seen in some nonresponding patients.

Patients with autoimmune disease history or receiving systemic immunosuppression were excluded from the trial. Peripheral blood for TCR sequencing was drawn from every dose cohort at baseline, at cycle 4 day 1 and at cycle 7 day 1. Samples were obtained from an open-label, multicenter, first-in-human phase I dose-escalation trial of ivuxolimab. Adults with locally advanced or metastatic head and neck squamous cell, hepatocellular, melanoma or renal cell carcinoma were enrolled in the trial. Before TCR sequencing, CD4+ and CD8+ T cells were separately sorted from peripheral blood. Genomic DNA was isolated from the sorted cells so that the TCRbeta CDR3 region could be sequenced. The immunoSEQ Assay was used for sequencing of TCRbeta CDR3 regions. TCRdb took this table from immuneACCESS and kept in-frame rearrangements with V and J called. Such tables lack part of the clones; where checked against another copy, unresolved V genes explain under half of the gap, and the rest is unexplained. The sample contains about 60,000 clones, about 90% of them found a single time. The ten largest make up approximately 3.9% of the sample.

Of note for this clone: No antigen is known for it. No base qualities exist here, and no much larger clone lies one base off it.

V is clipped by 2 bases and J by 6 bases, and the sequence between their germline boundaries is 16 bases long. CDR1 MNHNS and CDR2 SASEGT are derived from the germline V gene. The CDR3 runs 15 residues from the cysteine to the phenylalanine. Only the CDR3 part of the read is kept: 45 bases, read in frame from the first base. The specimen comprised CD4+ or CD8+ T cells sorted from blood, sampled in a trial of the OX40 agonist ivuxolimab. The V and J segments used are TRBV6-1 and TRBJ1-1; a weak D assignment points to TRBD1 (5 bases agree). The sequence was obtained from an adult with an advanced solid tumor such as melanoma, head and neck, liver or kidney cancer. The DNA sequence follows: TGTGCCAGCAGTGAATGGACGCGGGCAGGGCCTGAAGCTTTCTTT. Its amino acids are CASSEWTRAGPEAFF.